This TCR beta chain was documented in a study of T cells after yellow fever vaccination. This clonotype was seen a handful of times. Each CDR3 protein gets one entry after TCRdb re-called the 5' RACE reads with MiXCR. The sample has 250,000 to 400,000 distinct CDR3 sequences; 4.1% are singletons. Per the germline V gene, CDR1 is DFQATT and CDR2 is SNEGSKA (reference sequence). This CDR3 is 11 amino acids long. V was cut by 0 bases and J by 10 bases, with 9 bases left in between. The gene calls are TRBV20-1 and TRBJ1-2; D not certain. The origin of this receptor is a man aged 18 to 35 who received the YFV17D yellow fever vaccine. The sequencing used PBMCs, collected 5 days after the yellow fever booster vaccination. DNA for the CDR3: TGCAGTGCTAGAGATAGCGGGGACTACACCTTC. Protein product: CSARDSGDYTF.